Following are 15 T cell receptor beta chains from one sample sequenced in a study of regulatory T cells in long-lasting Graves disease. Indicated time point: newly diagnosed GD, antithyroid drugs for less than 3 months. The authors made the TCR library using RNA they extracted from PBMCs. The TCR beta library used iRepertoire HTBI primers with Arm-PCR amplification of CDR3. TCRdb analysed the multiplex PCR reads with MiXCR anew, one entry per CDR3 protein. Altogether about 540,000 distinct CDR3 sequences are present, approximately 13% being singletons, with the ten largest covering 8.5% to 10%. This sample was also put to use in a study of T cells in Graves' hyperthyroidism and ophthalmopathy.

Sequences were derived from peripheral blood mononuclear cells (PBMCs), sampled at new diagnosis, from a patient treated with antithyroid drugs. The receptor set was obtained from a man aged 25 to 45 with Graves disease.

This clonotype was counted at least ten times. This sequence joins TRBV7-9 and TRBJ1-1; D uncertain. The germline V gene encodes CDR1 SEHNR and CDR2 FQNEAQ (reference sequence). V lost 6 bases and J lost 4, with 9 bases in between. This CDR3 contains 12 residues. The CDR3 DNA reads TGTGCCAGCAGTGCGGGGATCACTGAAGCTTTCTTT. This codes for CASSAGITEAFF.

This clonotype occurred many times. The V and J genes are TRBV19 and TRBJ1-5; D gene ambiguous. The V gene lost 7 bases and the J gene lost 3 bases, with 10 bases spanning the gap. Germline CDR1 reads LNHDA; CDR2 reads SQIVND (reference sequence). The CDR3 loop spans 13 amino acids. CDR3 DNA sequence: TGTGCCAGTAAGGCCGCTATCAATCAGCCCCAGCATTTT. It is translated as CASKAAINQPQHF.

There are many counts of this clonotype. CDR3 bases: TGTGCCAGCAGTCTGGACAGGGGTGTGGATACGCAGTATTTT. Translated: CASSLDRGVDTQYF. The V and J genes are TRBV12-3 or TRBV12-4 and TRBJ2-3; 9 bases match TRBD1. CDR3 size: 14 residues. V lost 5 bases, J lost 6 bases, and 6 bases stayed unmatched.

J is TRBJ2-2 and V is TRBV9; D call uncertain. V was shortened by 0 bases and J by 6 bases, with 21 bases between the two germline ends. Germline V gene data show CDR1 as SGDLS and CDR2 as YYNGEE. This CDR3 contains 18 residues. CDR3 nucleotides: TGTGCCAGCAGCGTAGGGGTACGGGCAGAAGATGGACCCGGGGAGCTGTTTTTT. Amino acid sequence: CASSVGVRAEDGPGELFF.

This chain's CDR3 is CASSLGNALSYGYTF. The CDR3 DNA reads as TGTGCCAGCAGTTTGGGCAACGCCTTAAGCTATGGCTACACCTTC. The chain carries TRBV27 and TRBJ1-2, with no clear D. V lost 3 bases and J 4 bases, leaving 15 bases between the germline ends. Per the germline V gene, CDR1 is MNHEY and CDR2 is SMNVEV (reference sequence). This CDR3 contains 15 residues.

This clonotype was seen more than once but under ten times. CDR3 residues: CASSPAAPASRETQYF. The CDR3 DNA reads as TGTGCCAGCAGCCCCGCCGCCCCGGCTAGCCGAGAGACCCAGTACTTC. The chain is built from TRBV13 and TRBJ2-5; D might be TRBD2 (5 bases). This CDR3 has 16 residues. Germline CDR1 is PRHDT and CDR2 is FYEKMQ (reference sequence). The V end was cut by 5 bases, the J end by 4 bases, with 20 bases between. Filled out from reference TRBV13 and TRBJ2-5, the complete variable domain reads AAGVIQSPRHLIKEKRETATLKCYPIPRHDTVYWYQQGPGQDPQFLISFYEKMQSDKGSIPDRFSAQQFSDYHSELNMSSLELGDSALYFCASSPAAPASRETQYFGPGTRLLVL.

This clonotype was counted ten times or more. This chain connects TRBV20-1 to TRBJ1-6; 7 positions match TRBD1. The CDR3 consists of 14 residues. Germline-derived CDR1 and CDR2 are DFQATT and SNEGSKA (reference sequence). Unmatched junction bases numbered 10, after V lost 1 base and J lost 13 bases. CDR3 loop: CSARARTGRVPLHF. Here the CDR3 DNA reads TGCAGTGCTAGAGCCAGGACAGGACGGGTCCCCCTCCACTTT.

A few counts support this clonotype. This chain connects TRBV27 to TRBJ2-1; 9 nucleotides line up with TRBD2. In germline, CDR1 is MNHEY, CDR2 SMNVEV (reference sequence). The CDR3 is 16 residues long. V trimming: 7 bases; J trimming: 2 bases; junction bases outside the gene matches: 9. Here the CDR3 reads CASTPEGTSTYNEQFF. CDR3 bases: TGTGCCAGCACCCCAGAGGGGACTAGCACCTACAATGAGCAGTTCTTC.

This clonotype was seen at least ten times. The genes are TRBV24-1 and TRBJ2-3; D possibly uses TRBD1 or TRBD2 (7 bases each). Germline assignment: CDR1 KGHDR and CDR2 SFDVKD. Trimming took 10 bases from V and 5 from J, leaving 27 bases between them. CDR3 length: 17 residues. This CDR3 reads CATPLGDYRGEEDTQYF. The CDR3 DNA sequence: TGTGCCACTCCGTTGGGGGACTACAGGGGAGAAGAAGATACGCAGTATTTT.

This clonotype was seen ten or more times. The V and J genes are TRBV12-5 and TRBJ1-1, with D unresolved. This CDR3 region has 14 residues. The V gene's germline CDR1 is LGHNT and CDR2 FRNRAP. V was shortened by 6 bases and J by 0 bases, with 11 bases between the two germline ends. CDR3 sequence: CASGHRALNTEAFF. The CDR3 DNA is TGTGCTAGTGGCCACAGAGCCTTGAACACTGAAGCTTTCTTT.

The gene calls are TRBV7-9 and TRBJ1-3; D gene uncertain. V was clipped by 3 bases and J by 1 base, with 7 bases between them. Germline V gene lookup returns CDR1 SEHNR and CDR2 FQNEAQ (reference sequence). This CDR3 is built from 14 residues. This CDR3 is CASSFVKSGNTIYF. The CDR3 bases are TGTGCCAGCAGCTTCGTAAAGTCTGGAAACACCATATATTTT. Based on the CDR3 plus reference TRBV7-9 and TRBJ1-3, the full variable domain is DTGVSQNPRHKITKRGQNVTFRCDPISEHNRLYWYRQTLGQGPEFLTYFQNEAQLEKSRLLSDRFSAERPKGSFSTLEIQRTEQGDSAMYLCASSFVKSGNTIYFGEGSWLTVV.

This clonotype was observed at least ten times. The V call is TRBV28, the J call TRBJ2-3; no firm D call. Germline V gene data show CDR1 as MDHEN and CDR2 as SYDVKM. The CDR3 loop spans 12 amino acids. V dropped 3 bases and J dropped 15 bases, with 16 bases sitting between them. CDR3 sequence: CASSLGTVQRYF. CDR3 bases: TGTGCCAGCAGTTTGGGAACGGTACAGCGATATTTT.

This clonotype was picked up many times. This chain links TRBV7-9 with TRBJ2-1; a possible D gene is TRBD2 (6 bases). The V gene lost 5 bases and the J gene lost 2 bases, with 16 bases spanning the gap. CDR3 size: 16 residues. Germline V CDR1 and CDR2: SEHNR, FQNEAQ (reference sequence). CDR3 nucleotide sequence: TGTGCCAGCAGCCGCACCCCAGCGGGTGCCTACAATGAGCAGTTCTTC. Translating it yields CASSRTPAGAYNEQFF.

This clonotype has a count of ten or more. J is TRBJ2-1 and V is TRBV11-2; D unresolved. With 1 base removed from V and 6 bases from J, the gap between germline ends came to 16 bases. This CDR3 is 16 amino acids long. CDR1 is SGHAT, CDR2 FQNNGV, per germline. This chain's CDR3 is CASSLAFEALSNEQFF. CDR3 coding DNA: TGTGCCAGCAGCTTAGCATTCGAAGCTCTCTCCAATGAGCAGTTCTTC. Complete variable domain (other parts from reference TRBV11-2 and TRBJ2-1): EAGVAQSPRYKIIEKRQSVAFWCNPISGHATLYWYQQILGQGPKLLIQFQNNGVVDDSQLPKDRFSAERLKGVDSTLKIQPAKLEDSAVYLCASSLAFEALSNEQFFGPGTRLTVL.

This clonotype was observed at least ten times. This rearrangement joins TRBV10-3 to TRBJ2-2; D might be TRBD1 (6 bases). Between the trimmed V and J ends, which lost 11 bases and 4 bases, there was a span of 17 bases. The CDR3 is 14 residues long. Germline CDR1 ENHRY, CDR2 SYGVKD. Here the CDR3 reads CAAMGQGSTGELFF. The CDR3 nucleotides are TGTGCCGCGATGGGGCAGGGGAGCACCGGGGAGCTGTTTTTT.